Included here is one T cell receptor (beta chain) sequence, with context. Its antigen is currently unknown. This record belongs to a study of siplizumab effects on memory and regulatory T cells. Study-wide results and limits: Roughly 75-96% of proliferating clones (CD4+ or CD8+) could not be assigned a naive or memory phenotype.

Sequencing was performed with immunoSEQ multiplex PCR; in TCRdb, only in-frame clones are kept and a portion is missing. Among approximately 100,000 clones listed, roughly 94% were seen once. V shed 0 bases and J shed 6 bases, with 14 bases lying between them. The CDR3 runs to 15 residues. Germline CDR1 and CDR2: MGHRA and YSYEKL. The receptor comes from a human donor in good health. The material sequenced was non-Treg CD4+ T cells sorted from blood. V and J are TRBV4-1 and TRBJ1-1; TRBD1 might be the D (5 bases). In DNA, the CDR3 is TGCGCCAGCAGCCAAGAAGCCCTAAGGGGTTCTGAAGCTTTCTTT. It translates to CASSQEALRGSEAFF.